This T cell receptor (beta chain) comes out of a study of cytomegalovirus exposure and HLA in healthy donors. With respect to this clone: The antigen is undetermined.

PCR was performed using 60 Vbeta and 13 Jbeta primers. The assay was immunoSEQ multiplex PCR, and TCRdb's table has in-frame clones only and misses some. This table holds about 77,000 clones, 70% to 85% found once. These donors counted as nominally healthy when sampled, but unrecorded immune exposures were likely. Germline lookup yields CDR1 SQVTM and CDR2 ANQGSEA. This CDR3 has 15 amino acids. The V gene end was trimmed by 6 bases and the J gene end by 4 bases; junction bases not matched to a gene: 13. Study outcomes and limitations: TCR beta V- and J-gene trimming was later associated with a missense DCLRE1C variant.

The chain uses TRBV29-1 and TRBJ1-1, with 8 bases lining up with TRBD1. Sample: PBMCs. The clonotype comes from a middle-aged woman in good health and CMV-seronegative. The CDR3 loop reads CSVKDRGIMGTEAFF. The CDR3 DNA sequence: TGCAGCGTGAAAGACAGGGGCATTATGGGCACTGAAGCTTTCTTT.